This T cell receptor (beta chain) was sequenced for a study of TIL therapy for anti-PD-1-resistant metastatic lung cancer. Study as a whole: Four tumors were EGFR-mutant and two were ALK-rearranged. Tumors carried a median 1.5 non-synonymous mutations per megabase.

Sample time point: pre-treatment sample, taken before nivolumab and TIL therapy. The V and J ends lost 2 bases and 6 bases respectively, with 13 bases between them. CDR3 length: 14 residues. CDR1 is WSHSY, CDR2 SAAADI, per germline. The libraries were made with immunoSEQ v3. Some clones are missing from TCRdb's copy, which holds only in-frame ones; the method was immunoSEQ multiplex PCR. The sample contains 50,000 to 70,000 clones, roughly four fifths of which appear only once. This rearrangement joins TRBV10-2 to TRBJ1-1, with a weak D call TRBD1 (5 bases). The input for sequencing was blood, taken at baseline. This receptor was obtained from a person aged 25 to 79 with non-small cell lung cancer. The DNA of the CDR3 is TGCGCCAGCAGTGAGAATATGGGGGTGGCTGAAGCTTTCTTT. Translating it yields CASSENMGVAEAFF.